The clone carrying this TCR beta chain was observed a few times. Its antigen is still unknown. The V end lost 0 bases, the J end lost 1 base, and 9 bases lay between the germline ends. Per the germline V gene, CDR1 is MGHRA and CDR2 is YSYEKL. The CDR3 runs 15 residues. Quantitative 5'-RACE with molecular barcodes was used to make the TCR beta libraries. TCRdb reanalysed the 5' RACE reads using MiXCR and keeps one entry per CDR3 protein. This sample has about 750,000 distinct CDR3 sequences, with around a fifth found just once. This sample is drawn from a study of CD8 T cells in ankylosing spondylitis. Whole-study results and caveats: Reactive arthritis synovial fluid and blood were previously reported to contain some motif variants. Characteristic of ankylosing spondylitis blood, it appeared, was a TCR beta motif comprising eight highly homologous variants.

Source material: blood, either unsorted or a sorted T cell fraction (not recorded which). This clonotype was obtained from a male donor with ankylosing spondylitis. The chain carries TRBV4-1 and TRBJ2-5; D gene unclear. CDR3: CASSQDGVRQETQYF. DNA of the CDR3: TGCGCCAGCAGCCAAGATGGGGTCCGCCAAGAGACCCAGTACTTC.